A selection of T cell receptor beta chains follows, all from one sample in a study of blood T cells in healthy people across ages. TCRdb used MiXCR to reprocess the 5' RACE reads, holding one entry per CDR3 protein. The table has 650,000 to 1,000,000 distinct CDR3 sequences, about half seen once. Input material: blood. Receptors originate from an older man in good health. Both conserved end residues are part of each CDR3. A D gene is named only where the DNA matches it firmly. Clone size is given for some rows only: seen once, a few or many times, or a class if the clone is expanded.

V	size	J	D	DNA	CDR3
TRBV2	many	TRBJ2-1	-	TGTGCCAGCGGAGGGGACAGCTACAATGAGCAGTTCTTC	CASGGDSYNEQFF
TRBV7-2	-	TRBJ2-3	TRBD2	TGTGCCAGCGCTAGCGGACTCTATAGGGCAGATACGCAGTATTTT	CASASGLYRADTQYF
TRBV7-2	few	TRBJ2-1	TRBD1	TGTGCCAGCAGCTCCCGGGTGGGGACAGGCCTGTACAATGAGCAGTTCTTC	CASSSRVGTGLYNEQFF
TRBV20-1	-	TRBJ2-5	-	TGCAGTGCTAGAGATGAGGGTAGGAAAGAGACCCAGTACTTC	CSARDEGRKETQYF
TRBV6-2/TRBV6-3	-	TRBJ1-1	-	TGTGCCAGCACGAGGACCCGGCCGAACACTGAAGCTTTCTTT	CASTRTRPNTEAFF
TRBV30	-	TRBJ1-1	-	TGTGCCTGGAGTGTAGTCCCAACACAGGGACAAGCTTTCTTT	CAWSVVPTQGQAFF
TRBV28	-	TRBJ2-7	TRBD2	TGTGCCAGCAGACGGACTAGCGGGATCTACGAGCAGTACTTC	CASRRTSGIYEQYF
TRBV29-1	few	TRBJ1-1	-	TGCAGCGCCAACAGGGAGAACACTGAAGCTTTCTTT	CSANRENTEAFF
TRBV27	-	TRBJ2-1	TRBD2	TGTGCCAGCAGTTCGACTAGCGGGAGCAGTTTGAGCAATGAGCAGTTCTTC	CASSSTSGSSLSNEQFF
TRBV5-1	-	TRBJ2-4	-	TGCGCCAGCAGCTTGGGGAGGGCGTCGGACATTCAGTACTTC	CASSLGRASDIQYF
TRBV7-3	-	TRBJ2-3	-	TGTGCCAGCAGCTTATTTTTAAACGGCCTCCCCCGGGATACGCAGTATTTT	CASSLFLNGLPRDTQYF
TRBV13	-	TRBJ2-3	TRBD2	TGTGCCAGCAGCCGGACTAGCGGGGGTATTACAGATACGCAGTATTTT	CASSRTSGGITDTQYF
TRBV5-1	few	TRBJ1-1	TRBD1	TGCGCCAGCAGCACCGGTAGGACAGGGAAGAACACTGAAGCTTTCTTT	CASSTGRTGKNTEAFF
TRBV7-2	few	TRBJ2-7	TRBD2	TGTGCCAGCAGCCCCGGTTTAGCGGGTCTGTACAATGAGCAGTACTTC	CASSPGLAGLYNEQYF
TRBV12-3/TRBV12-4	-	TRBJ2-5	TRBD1	TGTGCCAGCAGTTCGACAGGGCAGGCCAATAATGAGCAGTACTTC	CASSSTGQANNEQYF
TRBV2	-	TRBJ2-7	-	TGTGCCAGCAAGGAGGGGGGGCTCGAGCAGTACTTC	CASKEGGLEQYF
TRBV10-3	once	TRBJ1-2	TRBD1	TGTGCCATCGTGCGACAGGGCATGACAATTTCTAACTATGGCTACACCTTC	CAIVRQGMTISNYGYTF
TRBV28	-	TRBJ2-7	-	TGTGCCAGCACCCCCAGGGAAGCGGCAGCCTACAATGAGCAGTACTTC	CASTPREAAAYNEQYF
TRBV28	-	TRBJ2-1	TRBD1	TGTGCCAGCAGCCGAACAGGGGTTTACAATGAGCAGTTCTTC	CASSRTGVYNEQFF
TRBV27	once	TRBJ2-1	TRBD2	TGTGCCAGCAGGGGTAATAGCGGGGGCTTCTCCTACAATGAGCAGTTCTTC	CASRGNSGGFSYNEQFF
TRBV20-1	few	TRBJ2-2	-	TGCAGTGCTCGAGCGGCGGGCACCGGGGAGCTGTTTTTT	CSARAAGTGELFF
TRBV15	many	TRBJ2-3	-	TGTGCCACCAGCAGAGATAGGAGGGGAGATACGCAGTATTTT	CATSRDRRGDTQYF